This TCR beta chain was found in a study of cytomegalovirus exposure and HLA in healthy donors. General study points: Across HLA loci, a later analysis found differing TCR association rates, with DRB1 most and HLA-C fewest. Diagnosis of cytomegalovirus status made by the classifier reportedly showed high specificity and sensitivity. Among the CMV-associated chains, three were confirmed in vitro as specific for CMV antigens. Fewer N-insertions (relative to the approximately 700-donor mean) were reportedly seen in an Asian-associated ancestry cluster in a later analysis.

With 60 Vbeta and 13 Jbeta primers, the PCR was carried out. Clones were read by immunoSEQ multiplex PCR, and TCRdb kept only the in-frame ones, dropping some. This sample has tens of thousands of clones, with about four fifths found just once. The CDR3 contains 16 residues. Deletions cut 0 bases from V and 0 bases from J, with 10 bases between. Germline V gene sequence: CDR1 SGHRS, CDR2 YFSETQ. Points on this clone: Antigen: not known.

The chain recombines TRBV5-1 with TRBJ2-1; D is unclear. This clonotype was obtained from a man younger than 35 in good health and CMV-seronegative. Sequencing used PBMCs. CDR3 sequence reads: CASSLAGSSSYNEQFF. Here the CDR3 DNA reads TGCGCCAGCAGCTTGGCCGGTTCCTCCTCCTACAATGAGCAGTTCTTC.